This T cell receptor (beta chain) appears in the sequencing data of a study of OX40 agonist ivuxolimab in advanced cancers. The assay was immunoSEQ multiplex PCR, and TCRdb's table has in-frame clones only and misses some. Of more than 30,000 clones detected, more than 60% appear once; the ten largest clones hold 11%. The CDR3 extends over 14 amino acids. V lost 3 bases to trimming and J lost 2 bases, with 9 bases between them. Germline V CDR1 and CDR2: MNHEY, SMNVEV (reference sequence). This TCR derives from an adult with an advanced solid tumor such as melanoma, head and neck, liver or kidney cancer. This chain uses TRBV27 with TRBJ2-3, with D maybe TRBD1 (6 bases). The sequences come from CD4+ or CD8+ T cells sorted from blood, collected in a trial of the OX40 agonist ivuxolimab. CDR3 amino acids: CASSFRTVTDTQYF. CDR3 in DNA: TGTGCCAGCAGTTTTAGGACAGTCACAGATACGCAGTATTTT.